The 19 T cell receptor beta chains in this list originate from one sample, sequenced in a study of spatial heterogeneity in lung cancer. TCRdb used MiXCR to reprocess the 5' RACE reads, holding one entry per CDR3 protein. The sample records about 3,500 distinct CDR3 sequences, about 3% being singletons. Time point indicated: sample taken at primary tumor resection. The sample in question was normal lung tissue next to the tumor, obtained at surgery. All receptors derive from a female donor with early-stage non-small cell lung cancer.

This clonotype is termed medium-sized. CDR3 DNA sequence: TGTGCCAGCAGTTACTTCCCGTCGGGGGGCATTTCCTACGAGCAGTACTTC. This sequence encodes CASSYFPSGGISYEQYF. The V and J genes are TRBV6-5 and TRBJ2-7; TRBD2 might be the D (7 bases). The germline V gene encodes CDR1 MNHEY and CDR2 SVGAGI. This CDR3 has 17 residues. V lost 1 base to trimming and J lost 1 base, with 17 bases between them.

The table lists this clonotype with many counts. This chain links TRBV4-3 with TRBJ2-3; D remains ambiguous. V was pared by 4 bases and J by 0 bases, with 17 bases between. CDR1 and CDR2 (germline): LGHNA, YSLEER. This CDR3 contains 17 residues. CDR3 sequence (DNA): TGCGCCAGCAGCCGTCACACATCGTCCGCCAGCACAGATACGCAGTATTTT. This sequence encodes CASSRHTSSASTDTQYF.

The rearrangement joins TRBV28 to TRBJ2-3; tentatively, D is TRBD1 or TRBD2 (6 bases each). V gave up 3 bases and J gave up 5 bases, with 15 bases separating them. Germline V gene sequence: CDR1 MDHEN, CDR2 SYDVKM. The length of the CDR3 is 15 residues. The DNA of the CDR3 is TGTGCCAGCAGTTTGTGGGGGGCGTCACGAGATACGCAGTATTTT. Protein product: CASSLWGASRDTQYF.

This clonotype is deemed medium-sized. V and J are TRBV7-9 and TRBJ2-2; D is uncertain. Germline assignment: CDR1 SEHNR and CDR2 FQNEAQ (reference sequence). The CDR3 has 14 residues. V lost 4 bases and J 1 base, leaving 7 bases between the germline ends. CDR3 protein: CASSSILNTGELFF. CDR3 bases: TGTGCCAGCAGCTCCATTTTGAACACCGGGGAGCTGTTTTTT. The whole variable domain, remainder taken from reference TRBV7-9 and TRBJ2-2, is DTGVSQNPRHKITKRGQNVTFRCDPISEHNRLYWYRQTLGQGPEFLTYFQNEAQLEKSRLLSDRFSAERPKGSFSTLEIQRTEQGDSAMYLCASSSILNTGELFFGEGSRLTVL.

This clonotype is categorized as medium-sized. This sequence joins TRBV11-2 and TRBJ2-1; 7 bases are shared with TRBD2. The CDR3 runs 15 residues. Unmatched junction bases numbered 2, after V lost 1 base and J lost 2 bases. The germline V gene encodes CDR1 SGHAT and CDR2 FQNNGV. The CDR3 bases are TGTGCCAGCAGCTTAGTGGGGGGGACCTACAATGAGCAGTTCTTC. Translating gives CASSLVGGTYNEQFF.

This clonotype is medium-sized within its sample. The chain links TRBV19 to TRBJ1-1; 7 bases are a match to TRBD1. With V trimmed by 8 bases and J by 0 bases, 6 bases remained unmatched. This CDR3 contains 14 residues. CDR1 is LNHDA and CDR2 is SQIVND in the germline V gene (reference sequence). The CDR3 region is CASLRDRLNTEAFF. The CDR3 nucleotides are TGTGCCAGTTTACGGGACAGACTGAACACTGAAGCTTTCTTT.

By share, this clonotype counts as medium-sized. This chain joins TRBV4-3 and TRBJ2-7, with 11 bases matching TRBD2. The junction had 11 bases not matched to a gene; V was cut back by 4 bases and J by 3 bases. The CDR3 consists of 17 residues. Germline lookup yields CDR1 LGHNA and CDR2 YSLEER. The CDR3 nucleotides are TGCGCCAGCAGCCCCAGGTGGCTAGCGGGGGGTAGCTACGAGCAGTACTTC. Translation gives CASSPRWLAGGSYEQYF.

This clonotype is termed medium-sized. J is TRBJ2-7 and V is TRBV6-6, with 8 nucleotides matching TRBD1. This CDR3 has 14 amino acids. CDR1 and CDR2 (germline): MNHNY, SVGAGI (reference sequence). With V trimmed by 6 bases and J by 0 bases, 4 bases remained unmatched. CDR3 nucleotides: TGTGCCAGCAGCCGGACAGGGATCTCCTACGAGCAGTACTTC. Protein: CASSRTGISYEQYF.

Relative to its sample, this clonotype is medium-sized. The chain is built from TRBV20-1 and TRBJ1-2; weak D call: TRBD1 (6 bases). Germline V gene data show CDR1 as DFQATT and CDR2 as SNEGSKA (reference sequence). The length of the CDR3 is 15 residues. The V end was cut by 6 bases, the J end by 5 bases, with 22 bases between. CDR3 loop: CSARWEWGAVYGYTF. For the CDR3, the DNA is TGCAGTGCCCGATGGGAGTGGGGGGCCGTATATGGCTACACCTTC.

This clonotype occurred many times. J is TRBJ1-4 and V is TRBV9; D not resolved. Trimming left V 4 bases short and J 8 bases short, with 15 bases between. Germline assignment: CDR1 SGDLS and CDR2 YYNGEE. The CDR3 spans 14 residues. The CDR3 sequence: CASSPWPDEEKLFF. The CDR3 bases are TGTGCCAGCAGCCCTTGGCCAGACGAGGAAAAACTGTTTTTT.

By share, this clonotype counts as medium-sized. The chain carries TRBV12-3 or TRBV12-4 and TRBJ1-1, with TRBD1 identical over 7 bases. CDR3 size: 14 residues. V dropped 6 bases and J dropped 3; count of bases not matched to a gene: 7. CDR3 nucleotide sequence: TGTGCCAGCAGCCCGACAGGGCAATACACTGAAGCTTTCTTT. Translated: CASSPTGQYTEAFF.

This clonotype is medium-sized. The chain uses TRBV29-1 and TRBJ2-7, with 7 bases that match TRBD1. Per germline, CDR1 SQVTM and CDR2 ANQGSEA. Unmatched junction bases numbered 12, after V lost 7 bases and J lost 3 bases. This CDR3 has 14 amino acids. The chain's CDR3 is CSAAPGGSSYEQYF. As DNA, the CDR3 is TGCAGCGCCGCTCCAGGGGGTAGTAGCTACGAGCAGTACTTC.

This clonotype is medium-sized within its sample. The chain recombines TRBV20-1 with TRBJ2-7, with a tentative D call TRBD1 (6 bases). The CDR3 runs 11 residues. Trimming took off 3 bases at V and 11 bases at J, with 14 bases between the two ends. Germline-derived CDR1 and CDR2 are DFQATT and SNEGSKA (reference sequence). CDR3 region: CSARIQGAKYF. The CDR3 region has the DNA TGCAGTGCTAGGATACAGGGTGCGAAGTACTTC.

Relative to its sample, this clonotype is medium-sized. The V call is TRBV2, the J call TRBJ1-5; the D gene is possibly TRBD1 (6 bases). Germline V CDR1 and CDR2: SNHLY, FYNNEI. The CDR3 covers 15 residues. V lost 6 bases and J 1 base, leaving 13 bases between the germline ends. This CDR3 reads CASRSGTLSNQPQHF. DNA of the CDR3: TGTGCCAGCAGGAGCGGGACACTCAGCAATCAGCCCCAGCATTTT.

This clonotype was seen repeatedly, ten times or more. The rearrangement joins TRBV4-1 to TRBJ2-7, with TRBD1 identical over 9 bases. The CDR3 covers 15 residues. V shed 3 bases and J 2 bases; nucleotides not matched to a gene: 5. Germline-derived CDR1 and CDR2 are MGHRA and YSYEKL. The CDR3 sequence: CASSQGDRATYEQYF. The CDR3 bases are TGCGCCAGCAGCCAGGGGGACAGGGCAACCTACGAGCAGTACTTC.

This clonotype was counted ten times or more. The chain employs TRBV7-9 and TRBJ1-2; weak D call: TRBD1 (6 bases). The germline CDR1 and CDR2 sequences are SEHNR and FQNEAQ (reference sequence). The CDR3 contains 14 residues. V dropped 4 bases and J dropped 5 bases, with 14 bases sitting between them. CDR3: CASSSGQTSYGYTF. CDR3 bases: TGTGCCAGCAGCTCAGGACAGACCTCATATGGCTACACCTTC.

This clonotype was observed many times. This chain uses TRBV19 with TRBJ2-5; D might be TRBD2 (5 bases). Looked up from germline, CDR1 is LNHDA and CDR2 is SQIVND (reference sequence). The CDR3 sequence is 14 residues long. V was clipped by 3 bases and J by 1 base, with 9 bases between them. Here the CDR3 reads CASSIPDFQETQYF. DNA of the CDR3: TGTGCCAGTAGTATCCCGGACTTCCAAGAGACCCAGTACTTC.

A remark on this clonotype: The junction departs from germline at one end; a sequencing error may be responsible. The genes are TRBV7-7 and TRBJ2-2; D could derive from TRBD1 or TRBD2 (5 bases each). CDR1 and CDR2 (germline): SSHAT, FNYEAQ (reference sequence). The CDR3 is made up of 14 amino acids. The CDR3 sequence: CASSLAGATGELFF. In DNA, the CDR3 is TGTGCTAGCAGCTTAGCCGGGGCCACCGGGGAGCTGTTTTTT.

This clonotype is medium-sized (0.01 to 0.1%) within its sample. The chain uses TRBV11-2 and TRBJ2-7; possibly TRBD2 for D (5 bases). The germline CDR1 and CDR2 sequences are SGHAT and FQNNGV. The V gene lost 5 bases and the J gene lost 10 bases, with 21 bases spanning the gap. This CDR3 contains 14 residues. The CDR3 here is CASSTPRAAAIQYF. CDR3 DNA sequence: TGTGCCAGCAGCACCCCGAGAGCGGCGGCCATACAGTACTTC.